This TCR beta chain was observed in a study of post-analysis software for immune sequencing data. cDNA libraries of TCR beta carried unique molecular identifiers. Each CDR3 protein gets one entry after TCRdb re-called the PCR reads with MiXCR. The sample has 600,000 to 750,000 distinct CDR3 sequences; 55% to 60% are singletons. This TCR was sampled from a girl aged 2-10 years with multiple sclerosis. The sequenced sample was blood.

This CDR3 is CSVDMGDRGDYEQYF. The CDR3 nucleotides are TGCAGCGTTGATATGGGCGATCGGGGGGACTACGAGCAGTACTTC. The genes are TRBV29-1 and TRBJ2-7, with 7 bases identical to TRBD2. Germline trimming cut 3 bases from V and 3 bases from J; bases unmatched to any gene: 11. This CDR3 is 15 amino acids long. The V gene's germline CDR1 is SQVTM and CDR2 ANQGSEA.